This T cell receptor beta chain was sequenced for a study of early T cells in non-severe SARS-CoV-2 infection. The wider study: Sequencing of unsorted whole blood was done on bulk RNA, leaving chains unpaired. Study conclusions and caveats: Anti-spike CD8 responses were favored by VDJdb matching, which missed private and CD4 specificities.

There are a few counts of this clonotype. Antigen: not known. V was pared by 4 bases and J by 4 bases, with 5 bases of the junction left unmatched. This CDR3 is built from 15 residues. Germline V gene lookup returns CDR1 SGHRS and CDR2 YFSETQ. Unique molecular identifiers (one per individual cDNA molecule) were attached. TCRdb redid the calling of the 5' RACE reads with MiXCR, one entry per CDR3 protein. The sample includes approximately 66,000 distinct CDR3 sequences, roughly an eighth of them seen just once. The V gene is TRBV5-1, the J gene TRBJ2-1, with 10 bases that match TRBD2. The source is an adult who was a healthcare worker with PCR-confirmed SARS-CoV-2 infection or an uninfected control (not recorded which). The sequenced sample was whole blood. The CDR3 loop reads CASSVAGGLYNEQFF. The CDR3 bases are TGCGCCAGCAGCGTAGCGGGGGGCCTATACAATGAGCAGTTCTTC. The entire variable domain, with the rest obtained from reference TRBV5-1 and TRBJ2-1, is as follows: KAGVTQTPRYLIKTRGQQVTLSCSPISGHRSVSWYQQTPGQGLQFLFEYFSETQRNKGNFPGRFSGRQFSNSRSEMNVSTLELGDSALYLCASSVAGGLYNEQFFGPGTRLTVL.